Following are 18 T cell receptor beta chains from one sample sequenced in a study of T cell responses to AZD1222 COVID-19 vaccine. This table comes from immunoSEQ multiplex PCR, and its TCRdb copy is limited to in-frame clones, with some not included. The sample lists around 99,000 clones, more than 80% occurring once. This specimen consisted of peripheral blood, obtained on day 0 of AZD1222 vaccination. These receptors were collected from an adult in good health.

This clone appeared a single time. V gene TRBV5-1 combines with J gene TRBJ1-5; no clear D. CDR1 is SGHRS and CDR2 is YFSETQ in the germline V gene. The CDR3 loop spans 15 amino acids. V gave up 0 bases and J gave up 2 bases, with 9 bases separating them. The CDR3 DNA reads TGCGCCAGCAGCTTGGATGGTAGGGGCAATCAGCCCCAGCATTTT. It specifies CASSLDGRGNQPQHF.

The chain uses TRBV4-1 and TRBJ1-2, with TRBD1 matching over 9 bases. This CDR3 spans 17 amino acids. Trimming took 4 bases from V and 0 from J; bases not matched to a gene: 9. Per the germline V gene, CDR1 is MGHRA and CDR2 is YSYEKL. CDR3 coding DNA: TGCGCCAGCAGCCTCTCCGGGACAGGGACTACTAACTATGGCTACACCTTC. Its translation: CASSLSGTGTTNYGYTF.

The chain recombines TRBV6-5 with TRBJ1-6; D might be TRBD1 (6 bases). Trimming removed 2 bases at V and 7 bases at J, with 9 bases between. The CDR3 is made up of 14 amino acids. Per the germline V gene, CDR1 is MNHEY and CDR2 is SVGAGI. CDR3 sequence: CASSYVQGNSPLHF. In DNA form, the CDR3 reads TGTGCCAGCAGTTACGTACAGGGCAATTCACCCCTCCACTTT.

V and J are TRBV29-1 and TRBJ1-3; possibly TRBD1 for D (5 bases). Trimming stripped 2 bases from V and 0 bases from J, with 11 bases between. The CDR3 totals 15 residues. CDR1 and CDR2 (germline): SQVTM, ANQGSEA. The CDR3 DNA reads TGCAGCGTTGAATCTGGCAGGGCCTCTGGAAACACCATATATTTT. Translated, it gives CSVESGRASGNTIYF.

This rearrangement joins TRBV7-9 to TRBJ1-6; 8 nucleotides line up with TRBD1. The CDR3 sequence is 17 residues long. Germline assignment: CDR1 SEHNR and CDR2 FQNEAQ (reference sequence). The trim removed 4 bases at V and 5 bases at J, leaving 10 bases unmatched. CDR3 coding DNA: TGTGCCAGCAGCTCCGGGACAGGCGCCGGAAATAATTCACCCCTCCACTTT. It translates to CASSSGTGAGNNSPLHF.

The V gene is TRBV3-1 (or the pseudogene TRBV3-2), the J gene TRBJ1-2; a possible D gene is TRBD1 (6 bases). Trimming stripped 1 base from V and 7 bases from J, with 13 bases between. This CDR3 comprises 14 residues. Germline values: CDR1 LGHDT, CDR2 YNNKEL (reference sequence). CDR3 DNA: TGTGCCAGCAGCCAAGCCGGGACAATCGGTGGCTACACCTTC. It encodes CASSQAGTIGGYTF.

As for this clone: One end of the junction fails to match germline, which may point to a read error. This chain joins TRBV6-2 or TRBV6-3 and TRBJ2-5; no clear D gene. CDR1 and CDR2 (germline): MNHEY, SVGEGT. This CDR3 comprises 16 residues. The CDR3 bases are TGTGCCAGCAGCCCAGGAAGAATAGTCGCACAAGAGACCCGGTACTTC. Translated, it gives CASSPGRIVAQETRYF.

Comment on this clone: Additional DNA sequences in this sample encode the identical CDR3. The rearrangement joins TRBV2 to TRBJ2-5; no firm D call. The CDR3 is made up of 10 amino acids. Germline V CDR1 and CDR2: SNHLY, FYNNEI. The ends were cut back, 4 bases at V and 5 bases at J, with 2 bases in the middle. The CDR3 protein is CASSGETQYF. CDR3 DNA: TGTGCCAGCAGTGGGGAGACCCAGTACTTC.

The chain links TRBV4-1 to TRBJ2-7; D possibly matches TRBD1 or TRBD2 (5 bases each). V dropped 3 bases and J dropped 0 bases, with 15 bases sitting between them. Germline CDR1 reads MGHRA; CDR2 reads YSYEKL. This CDR3 comprises 16 residues. CDR3 sequence (DNA): TGCGCCAGCAGCCAGAGCACCGGGACCTCCTCCTACGAGCAGTACTTC. Residues: CASSQSTGTSSYEQYF.

This chain joins TRBV19 and TRBJ2-7; 10 positions match TRBD2. CDR3 size: 14 residues. V trimming: 4 bases; J trimming: 6 bases; junction bases outside the gene matches: 6. Germline assignment: CDR1 LNHDA and CDR2 SQIVND (reference sequence). For the CDR3, the DNA is TGTGCCAGTAGTAAGCTAGCGGGAGTATCCGAGCAGTACTTC. The encoded protein is CASSKLAGVSEQYF.

V gene TRBV28 combines with J gene TRBJ1-6; TRBD1 is a possible D gene (6 bases). V shed 6 bases and J shed 6 bases, with 15 bases lying between them. CDR3 size: 15 residues. From germline, CDR1 is MDHEN and CDR2 SYDVKM. The CDR3 nucleotides read TGTGCCAGCAGGCAAACCGGGACACTTAATTCACCCCTCCACTTT. Protein sequence: CASRQTGTLNSPLHF.

V is TRBV10-3 and J is TRBJ2-7, with 8 bases fitting TRBD2. The ends lost 7 bases at V and 2 bases at J; junction bases unmatched: 7. The CDR3 is 14 amino acids. Germline CDR1 and CDR2: ENHRY and SYGVKD. CDR3 protein: CAIKETSGPYEQYF. For the CDR3, the DNA is TGTGCCATCAAAGAAACTAGCGGCCCCTACGAGCAGTACTTC.

This clone was seen a few times. V is TRBV27 and J is TRBJ1-4; the D is unclear. Between the trimmed V and J ends, which lost 3 bases and 0 bases, there was a span of 8 bases. Germline CDR1 reads MNHEY; CDR2 reads SMNVEV (reference sequence). The CDR3 has 15 amino acids. The DNA of the CDR3 is TGTGCCAGCAGTTTCGCCAGGCCAACTAATGAAAAACTGTTTTTT. This gives the protein CASSFARPTNEKLFF.

V gene TRBV27 combines with J gene TRBJ1-6; a weak D match, TRBD1 (5 bases). CDR3 length: 17 amino acids. The germline V gene encodes CDR1 MNHEY and CDR2 SMNVEV (reference sequence). V was cut by 1 base and J by 5 bases, with 15 bases left in between. The CDR3 sequence is CASSLFRGDLNNSPLHF. In DNA form, the CDR3 reads TGTGCCAGCAGTTTATTTCGGGGGGATCTGAATAATTCACCCCTCCACTTT.

V usage is TRBV5-1 and J usage is TRBJ2-5; D not resolved. The CDR3 loop spans 11 amino acids. Deletions cut 3 bases from V and 0 bases from J, with 0 bases between. Per the germline V gene, CDR1 is SGHRS and CDR2 is YFSETQ. Here the CDR3 DNA reads TGCGCCAGCAGCTACCAAGAGACCCAGTACTTC. Encoded protein: CASSYQETQYF.

The V call is TRBV2, the J call TRBJ2-3, with D perhaps TRBD2 (5 bases). CDR1 SNHLY and CDR2 FYNNEI come from the germline V gene. The CDR3 consists of 14 residues. Trimming pared 5 bases from V and 2 bases from J, leaving 11 bases between. The CDR3 sequence: CASSKRAYTDTQYF. The DNA for the CDR3 is TGTGCCAGCAGTAAGAGGGCGTACACAGATACGCAGTATTTT.

V gene TRBV12-3 or TRBV12-4 combines with J gene TRBJ1-3; D is uncertain. Trimming removed 5 bases at V and 10 bases at J, with 6 bases between. The length of the CDR3 is 10 residues. CDR3 region: CASSIGTIYF. CDR3 DNA: TGTGCCAGCAGTATAGGGACCATATATTTT.

V is TRBV14 and J is TRBJ2-5; 10 positions agree with TRBD1. This CDR3 is built from 15 residues. Germline V gene sequence: CDR1 SGHDN, CDR2 FVKESK. The V and J ends lost 5 bases and 5 bases, in that order; junction bases with no gene match: 8. This CDR3 is CASSYDRGRRETQYF. For the CDR3, the DNA is TGTGCCAGCAGCTATGACAGGGGGCGCAGGGAGACCCAGTACTTC.